This TCR beta chain was obtained from a study of blood T cell repertoires in COVID-19 (dated by TCRdb to 2019 to 2021). Notes on the research overall: Collaborator samples came from the United States, Italy and Spain and covered acute and convalescent phases of COVID-19. The prospective study material was composed of cDNA or gDNA derived from T cells, B-cell-depleted T cells, or PBMCs. The dataset comprised deeply sampled blood TCRbeta repertoires from subjects exposed to, actively infected with, or recovered from COVID-19. A freely available public database, intended as a resource for researchers studying the immune response to SARS-CoV-2, is where the repertoires were released. The samples were drawn from two sources: the first 160 participants of the ongoing ImmuneRACE study, and over 950 subjects contributed by 6 global collaborators. Nearly every sample came with metadata listing a de-identified subject ID, COVID-19 status, age in years and sex. Where available, HLA class I and class II types were taken from metadata supplied by the sample provider and were not determined by assay-based typing.

Points on this clone: Its antigen specificity is not known. No qualities accompany the bases; no much larger clone lies one base away.

Including the terminal cysteine and phenylalanine, the CDR3 comprises 15 residues. The CDR3 DNA has 45 bases and is translated from base 1. The germline V gene encodes CDR1 MGHRA and CDR2 YSYEKL. V sheds 1 base and J sheds 6 bases, leaving 13 bases between their ends. TCRbeta CDR3 regions were amplified from genomic DNA using the immunoSEQ Assay, a bias-controlled multiplex PCR. In the original analysis: The number of nucleated cells in each sample was estimated from the amplification of reference gene primers within the assay. To quantify the absolute abundance of each unique TCRbeta CDR3 rearrangement, sequence reads were collapsed and filtered. Productive Simpson clonality was computed per sample as the square root of Simpson's diversity index over productive rearrangements. TCRdb carries this immuneACCESS record with in-frame sequences only. Its versions omit some clonotypes, under half of them owing to an unresolved V gene in the studies checked, with the rest unexplained. V and J calls and clone size are as listed in that table; D and trimming were resolved from the DNA. Counted in this sample were almost 300,000 clones; over 85% of them appeared once. The ten largest account for roughly 10% of the sample.

Here is what the overall study found, with its caveats: The quantity of clinical and demographic metadata differed by source and by participant and was supplied without curation.

One collaborating source in Seattle enrolled patients during active infection and followed them longitudinally through the course of disease. The collaborating institutions used their own protocols to collect whole blood in K2EDTA tubes. For TCRbeta analysis, collaborators shipped samples in one of three forms: frozen whole blood, isolated PBMCs, or DNA extracted from either of those sample types. The sequenced material came from peripheral blood. The receptor comes from a woman in her thirties with COVID-19, enrolled during active disease. The chain links TRBV4-1 with TRBJ2-1; D gene: possibly TRBD1, on 5 matching bases. CDR3 loop: CASSQGAGFSNEQFF. The DNA sequence reads TGCGCCAGCAGCCAAGGGGCAGGGTTTAGCAATGAGCAGTTCTTC.